This T cell receptor (beta chain) comes out of a study of blood T cell repertoires in COVID-19. Germline V CDR1 and CDR2: MNHEY, SVGAGI. V lost 2 bases to trimming and J lost 6 bases, with 7 bases between them. CDR3 length: 12 amino acids. Profiling relied on immunoSEQ multiplex PCR, and the TCRdb table lists in-frame clones only, not all of them. Of approximately 240,000 clones detected, 85% to 95% appear once; the ten largest clones hold 1.9%. The source of this sequence is a woman under 30 who had recovered from COVID-19. Material for sequencing was PBMCs or T cells enriched from blood (not recorded which). J is TRBJ1-2 and V is TRBV6-5; D remains ambiguous. This CDR3 reads CASSYAGNGYTF. CDR3 bases: TGTGCCAGCAGTTACGCGGGGAATGGCTACACCTTC.